One sample yielded the 21 T cell receptor beta chains listed below, sequenced in a study of T cells in Graves' hyperthyroidism and ophthalmopathy. The CDR3 regions of TCR beta were amplified from RNA transcripts. In the first-round RT-PCR of the TCR CDR3, the HTBI primer set was used. TCRdb processed the multiplex PCR reads anew with MiXCR; each CDR3 protein has one entry. This table holds about 330,000 distinct CDR3 sequences, about an eighth found once. Source material: blood. All receptors derive from a middle-aged woman with Graves' ophthalmopathy.

This clonotype appeared a few times. The chain uses TRBV6-5 and TRBJ2-3; D gene unclear. CDR3 size: 15 residues. CDR1 is MNHEY and CDR2 is SVGAGI in the germline V gene. V shed 0 bases and J shed 0 bases, with 7 bases lying between them. The CDR3 nucleotides read TGTGCCAGCAGTTACTCGCCAGGAAGCACAGATACGCAGTATTTT. It encodes CASSYSPGSTDTQYF.

The chain recombines TRBV30 with TRBJ2-3, with D possibly being TRBD1 or TRBD2 (5 bases each). CDR3 length equals 16 residues. The V end lost 3 bases, the J end lost 6 bases, and 22 bases lay between the germline ends. The germline V gene has CDR1 GTSNPN and CDR2 SVGIG (reference sequence). CDR3 residues: CAWSIGPGPPLDTQYF. Written as DNA, the CDR3 is TGTGCCTGGAGCATAGGACCGGGACCGCCGCTCGATACGCAGTATTTT. Combining the CDR3 with reference TRBV30 and TRBJ2-3 gives the whole variable domain SQTIHQWPATLVQPVGSPLSLECTVEGTSNPNLYWYRQAAGRGLQLLFYSVGIGQISSEVPQNLSASRPQDRQFILSSKKLLLSDSGFYLCAWSIGPGPPLDTQYFGPGTRLTVL.

This clonotype was detected a few times. V gene TRBV5-4 combines with J gene TRBJ2-7; 8 bases are a match to TRBD1. Germline V gene lookup returns CDR1 SGHNT and CDR2 YYREEE (reference sequence). The CDR3 consists of 14 residues. Trimming at V came to 4 bases and at J to 3 bases, leaving 6 bases not matched to a gene. The DNA of the CDR3 is TGTGCCAGCAGCCCGGGACAGGCGCGCTACGAGCAGTACTTC. Encoded protein: CASSPGQARYEQYF. Full variable domain (outside the CDR3, taken from reference TRBV5-4 and TRBJ2-7): ETGVTQSPTHLIKTRGQQVTLRCSSQSGHNTVSWYQQALGQGPQFIFQYYREEENGRGNFPPRFSGLQFPNYSSELNVNALELDDSALYLCASSPGQARYEQYFGPGTRLTVT.

The chain joins TRBV9 to TRBJ1-4; D not certain. The ends were cut back, 6 bases at V and 3 bases at J, with 12 bases in the middle. The length of the CDR3 is 14 residues. Germline V gene data show CDR1 as SGDLS and CDR2 as YYNGEE. The CDR3 DNA reads as TGTGCCAGCACCTTCGGGCCGGCTAATGAAAAACTGTTTTTT. Amino acid sequence: CASTFGPANEKLFF.

The gene calls are TRBV11-2 and TRBJ1-1; 8 bases line up with TRBD1. Per germline, CDR1 SGHAT and CDR2 FQNNGV. Germline trimming cut 5 bases from V and 10 bases from J; bases unmatched to any gene: 3. This CDR3 comprises 11 residues. The CDR3: CASSRTGIAFF. CDR3 in DNA: TGTGCCAGCAGCCGGACAGGGATAGCTTTCTTT.

This clonotype was detected ten times or more. This CDR3 reads CAGKRAYLMNTEAFF. CDR3 coding DNA: TGTGCCGGGAAGAGAGCCTACCTAATGAACACTGAAGCTTTCTTT. The rearrangement joins TRBV28 to TRBJ1-1; D is unresolved. Between the trimmed V and J ends, which lost 11 bases and 0 bases, there was a span of 19 bases. The CDR3 is 15 residues long. CDR1 MDHEN and CDR2 SYDVKM come from the germline V gene.

This clonotype came up a few times. V usage is TRBV13 and J usage is TRBJ1-6, with D uncertain. The length of the CDR3 is 14 residues. Trimming took off 0 bases at V and 6 bases at J, with 6 bases between the two ends. Germline-derived CDR1 and CDR2 are PRHDT and FYEKMQ (reference sequence). CDR3 loop: CASSLGTPNSPLHF. CDR3 nucleotide sequence: TGTGCCAGCAGCTTAGGGACCCCTAATTCACCCCTCCACTTT.

This clonotype showed up just a few times. The rearrangement uses TRBV14 and TRBJ2-1, with D hard to call. Trimming removed 0 bases at V and 9 bases at J, with 9 bases between. This CDR3 is 13 amino acids long. Germline V gene lookup returns CDR1 SGHDN and CDR2 FVKESK. The CDR3 is CASSQELGIEQFF. DNA for the CDR3: TGTGCCAGCAGCCAAGAATTAGGGATTGAGCAGTTCTTC.

This chain links TRBV24-1 with TRBJ2-2, with TRBD1 identical over 8 bases. Trimming removed 4 bases from V and 5 bases from J; junction bases left unmatched: 11. CDR1 KGHDR and CDR2 SFDVKD come from the germline V gene. The CDR3 is 17 amino acids. CDR3 sequence (DNA): TGTGCCACCAGTGACCCCTATCGGACAGGGATTACCGGGGAGCTGTTTTTT. Its translation: CATSDPYRTGITGELFF.

This clonotype was seen only a few times. The chain is built from TRBV20-1 and TRBJ2-1, with D possibly being TRBD2 (7 bases). Germline V gene lookup returns CDR1 DFQATT and CDR2 SNEGSKA (reference sequence). V was trimmed by 3 bases and J by 9 bases, leaving 24 bases between them. CDR3 size: 16 residues. The CDR3 DNA reads as TGCAGTGCTAGGGGGGGGCAGGGGTCGTTTTCACGTGAGCAGTTCTTC. This sequence encodes CSARGGQGSFSREQFF.

The chain has TRBV20-1 and TRBJ1-1; D remains ambiguous. Trimming left V 0 bases short and J 5 bases short, with 19 bases between. Germline V gene data show CDR1 as DFQATT and CDR2 as SNEGSKA (reference sequence). The CDR3 contains 16 residues. DNA for the CDR3: TGCAGTGCTAGAGATCTTGCGAGGCCCCTGGGAACTGAAGCTTTCTTT. As protein: CSARDLARPLGTEAFF.

This clonotype was seen only a few times. This chain joins TRBV7-9 and TRBJ2-7; 8 bases match TRBD2. Germline-derived CDR1 and CDR2 are SEHNR and FQNEAQ (reference sequence). J was trimmed by 7 bases and V by 8 bases; bases with no gene match: 7. This CDR3 is built from 12 residues. CDR3 DNA sequence: TGTGCCAGCGCAAGAAGCGGGAGAGAGCAGTACTTC. Protein: CASARSGREQYF.

This clonotype was counted ten times or more. The chain uses TRBV11-3 and TRBJ2-7, with 13 bases that match TRBD2. Germline CDR1 reads SGHNT; CDR2 reads YENEEA. V was clipped by 5 bases and J by 2 bases; unmatched bases: 3. CDR3 length: 15 residues. The CDR3 DNA reads as TGTGCCAGCAGCCTCGGGACTAGCGGGACCTACGAGCAGTACTTC. This gives the protein CASSLGTSGTYEQYF.

The chain joins TRBV5-1 to TRBJ1-5; weak D call: TRBD1 (5 bases). The germline V gene has CDR1 SGHRS and CDR2 YFSETQ. CDR3 length: 14 amino acids. V lost 3 bases and J 2 bases, leaving 9 bases between the germline ends. The CDR3 DNA sequence: TGCGCCAGCAGCTCAGAAGGGGGCAATCAGCCCCAGCATTTT. This sequence encodes CASSSEGGNQPQHF. Drawing the rest from reference TRBV5-1 and TRBJ1-5, the complete variable domain is KAGVTQTPRYLIKTRGQQVTLSCSPISGHRSVSWYQQTPGQGLQFLFEYFSETQRNKGNFPGRFSGRQFSNSRSEMNVSTLELGDSALYLCASSSEGGNQPQHFGDGTRLSIL.

This clonotype was seen ten or more times. The chain employs TRBV27 and TRBJ2-7; D might be TRBD2 (6 bases). Deletions cut 3 bases from V and 0 bases from J, with 9 bases between. This CDR3 spans 14 amino acids. The germline V gene has CDR1 MNHEY and CDR2 SMNVEV (reference sequence). CDR3 sequence: CASSFGGVSYEQYF. For the CDR3, the DNA is TGTGCCAGCAGTTTTGGCGGGGTCTCCTACGAGCAGTACTTC.

This clonotype was recorded many times. The chain uses TRBV12-3 or TRBV12-4 and TRBJ1-5, with 9 positions matching TRBD1. Trimming cost V 6 bases and J 7 bases; bases outside gene matches: 13. CDR3 length: 16 residues. The CDR3 spells CASRNSQGAAGQPQHF. The CDR3 bases are TGTGCCAGCAGAAATTCACAGGGGGCCGCTGGGCAGCCCCAGCATTTT.

With respect to this clonotype: This could be a read error, since a much larger clone is one nucleotide away. The chain employs TRBV2 and TRBJ2-1; 7 nucleotides align to TRBD2. V lost 4 bases and J lost 9; bases outside the gene matches: 15. CDR3 length: 16 amino acids. Per germline, CDR1 SNHLY and CDR2 FYNNEI. CDR3 coding DNA: TGTGCCAGCAGTGGTAAGGTAATAGCGGGTTACGGTGAGCAGTTCTTC. Translated, it gives CASSGKVIAGYGEQFF.

In this sample, this clonotype turned up many times. The chain carries TRBV7-9 and TRBJ1-4, with D tentatively TRBD1 (6 bases). CDR3 length equals 13 residues. Trimming pared 7 bases from V and 7 bases from J, leaving 13 bases between. Germline values: CDR1 SEHNR, CDR2 FQNEAQ (reference sequence). The CDR3 sequence: CASNRAGAEKLFF. The CDR3 DNA follows: TGTGCCAGCAACAGGGCAGGGGCTGAAAAACTGTTTTTT.

This clonotype appeared many times. The chain couples TRBV12-3 or TRBV12-4 to TRBJ2-5; possibly TRBD1 for D (7 bases). V was clipped by 7 bases and J by 3 bases, with 12 bases between them. The CDR3 is made up of 13 amino acids. Here the CDR3 reads CASKARGEETQYF. The CDR3 DNA reads TGTGCCAGCAAAGCCAGGGGGGAAGAGACCCAGTACTTC.

This clonotype was seen once. A much larger clonotype is one base distant, so this may be a read error. The chain uses TRBV27 and TRBJ1-2; possible D gene TRBD1, 6 bases. CDR1 is MNHEY, CDR2 SMNVEV, per germline (reference sequence). The V end was cut by 6 bases, the J end by 0 bases, with 14 bases between. The CDR3 loop spans 15 amino acids. Here the CDR3 reads CASSVRGTTNYGYTF. The CDR3 DNA reads as TGTGCCAGCAGCGTCCGGGGGACAACTAACTATGGCTACACCTTC.

This clonotype was seen at least ten times. The chain links TRBV10-3 to TRBJ1-2; 8 bases are shared with TRBD1. V lost 3 bases and J lost 0; bases outside the gene matches: 3. Per the germline V gene, CDR1 is ENHRY and CDR2 is SYGVKD. The CDR3 sequence is 15 residues long. The CDR3 DNA follows: TGTGCCATCAGTGACCCCAGGGGGCCTAACTATGGCTACACCTTC. Translating it yields CAISDPRGPNYGYTF.